This is a list of T cell receptor beta chains from one sample in a study of T cells in Graves' hyperthyroidism and ophthalmopathy. TCRdb independently ran MiXCR on the multiplex PCR reads; one entry per CDR3 protein. The repertoire holds around 620,000 distinct CDR3 sequences, with approximately 14% as singletons. The specimen sequenced was blood. These receptors were obtained from a woman under 30 with Graves' ophthalmopathy. CDR3s include the opening cysteine and the closing phenylalanine or tryptophan. D genes are given only for firm matches. Size is omitted from some rows. Given values are once, few, many or a class for expanded clones.

J gene,V gene,D gene,clone size,CDR3 DNA,CDR3 protein
TRBJ1-1,TRBV5-1,-,many,TGCGCCAGCACCCCCCGACCGGGGCCGAACACTGAAGCTTTCTTT,CASTPRPGPNTEAFF
TRBJ2-5,TRBV20-1,-,-,TGCAGTGCCAGCCTGCGGTCGGGGGTTGAGACCCAGTACTTC,CSASLRSGVETQYF
TRBJ2-1,TRBV11-2,TRBD2,many,TGTGCCAGCAGCTTAAAACTAGCGGGAGTCCTCAATGAGCAGTTCTTC,CASSLKLAGVLNEQFF
TRBJ1-6,TRBV28,-,few,TGTGCCAGCAGTTTTTCGGGGATGAATTCACCCCTCCACTTT,CASSFSGMNSPLHF
TRBJ2-5,TRBV2,TRBD1,-,TGTGCCAGCAGTGATAGTAGACAGGGGGCCGGGGAGACCCAGTACTTC,CASSDSRQGAGETQYF
TRBJ1-1,TRBV20-1,TRBD1,many,TGCAGTGCTAGAAACACCGGGACAGTCACTGAAGCTTTCTTT,CSARNTGTVTEAFF
TRBJ2-7,TRBV20-1,TRBD1,-,TGCAGTGCTAGAGGCTCAGCTCCGGGACAGGGGACCTACGAGCAGTACTTC,CSARGSAPGQGTYEQYF
TRBJ1-3,TRBV5-1,-,few,TGCGCCAGCAGAAGAGGACAGCTTTCTTCTGGAAACACCATATATTTT,CASRRGQLSSGNTIYF
TRBJ2-1,TRBV5-1,TRBD1,-,TGCGCCAGTGGGAAGATGGGACAGGGAAATGAGCAGTTCTTC,CASGKMGQGNEQFF
TRBJ2-2,TRBV7-9,TRBD1,many,TGTGCCAGCAGCTGGGACAGCCGAACCGGGGAGCTGTTTTTT,CASSWDSRTGELFF
TRBJ2-3,TRBV3-1,TRBD2,-,TGTGCCAGCAGTCTGGGACTAGCGGCAAGGGATACGCAGTATTTT,CASSLGLAARDTQYF
TRBJ2-3,TRBV18,-,few,TGTGCCAGCTCACGAGCACCTTCCGGGGGTGCAGATACGCAGTATTTT,CASSRAPSGGADTQYF
TRBJ2-5,TRBV24-1,TRBD1,many,TGTGCCACCAGTGCCCCGGGACAGGGGATACAAGAGACCCAGTACTTC,CATSAPGQGIQETQYF
TRBJ1-3,TRBV7-6,-,many,TGTGCCAGCAGCAGAGATCTCTCTGGAAACACCATATATTTT,CASSRDLSGNTIYF
TRBJ1-2,TRBV28,-,many,TGTGCCAGCAGTATGACAGACTATGGCTACACCTTC,CASSMTDYGYTF
TRBJ1-5,TRBV30,TRBD1,many,TGTGCCTGGAGTGACAGGGGACTTCAGCCCCAGCATTTT,CAWSDRGLQPQHF
TRBJ1-2,TRBV13,TRBD1,many,TGTGCCAGCAGCCGAGCTGGGACAGGGGGCAAAAATGGCTACACCTTC,CASSRAGTGGKNGYTF
TRBJ2-3,TRBV7-3,-,many,TGTGCCAGCAGCTCAACAGGACGGCCCAGCACAGATACGCAGTATTTT,CASSSTGRPSTDTQYF
TRBJ1-6,TRBV27,-,few,TGTGCCAGCAACAGAGGAGGGATTTCACCCCTCCACTTT,CASNRGGISPLHF
TRBJ2-7,TRBV5-6,-,many,TGTGCCAGCAGCTGGAGGGGACCGGGGAGGAGGGAGCAGTACTTC,CASSWRGPGRREQYF
TRBJ2-2,TRBV2,TRBD1,-,TGTGCCAGCAGGCCCCCGGGACAGGGCACGAACACCGGGGAGCTGTTTTTT,CASRPPGQGTNTGELFF
TRBJ2-4,TRBV7-2,TRBD1,many,TGTGCCAGCAGCTCAGAACAGGGGGCCAAAAACATTCAGTACTTC,CASSSEQGAKNIQYF
TRBJ1-2,TRBV28,-,many,TGTGCCAGCAAGGAAACCAGGGCGGGTGGCTACACCTTC,CASKETRAGGYTF
TRBJ2-5,TRBV3-1,TRBD1,few,TGTGCCAGCAGCCTTCTCCAGGGGGCAGGTGAGACCCAGTACTTC,CASSLLQGAGETQYF
TRBJ2-7,TRBV27,-,many,TGTGCCAGCAGCTCCGGAGGGGGATTTTCCTACGAGCAGTACTTC,CASSSGGGFSYEQYF
TRBJ2-2,TRBV10-3,TRBD2,many,TGTGCCATCAGGTCGACTAGCGGGAGACAAGACACCGGGGAGCTGTTTTTT,CAIRSTSGRQDTGELFF
TRBJ1-1,TRBV12-3/TRBV12-4,TRBD1,many,TGTGCCAGCAGCCTTGGACAGGGGACTGAAGCTTTCTTT,CASSLGQGTEAFF
TRBJ2-7,TRBV6-1,TRBD1,many,TGTGCCAGCAGTGAAACAGGGGAGCGCTACGAGCAGTACTTC,CASSETGERYEQYF
TRBJ2-5,TRBV30,TRBD2,many,TGTGCCTCCCAAGCGGGAGGGGGAGAGACCCAGTACTTC,CASQAGGGETQYF
TRBJ1-1,TRBV12-3/TRBV12-4,-,many,TGTGCCAGCAGTTTGTTCCTGAGGGGCCCGAACACTGAAGCTTTCTTT,CASSLFLRGPNTEAFF
TRBJ1-2,TRBV7-9,TRBD1,-,TGTGCCAGCAGCTCGTCGGGACAGGGCTGGGATGGCTACACCTTC,CASSSSGQGWDGYTF
TRBJ1-1,TRBV4-3,-,many,TGCGCCAGCAGCCCCGGAATGAACACTGAAGCTTTCTTT,CASSPGMNTEAFF
TRBJ2-7,TRBV14,-,many,TGTGCCAGCAGCCAAGTAGTTGGAACATTAGACAACGAGCAGTACTTC,CASSQVVGTLDNEQYF
TRBJ1-1,TRBV7-7,-,-,TGTGCTAGCAACTTGGGGCGGGGGACTGAAGCTTTCTTT,CASNLGRGTEAFF
TRBJ2-5,TRBV12-3/TRBV12-4,TRBD1,many,TGTGCCAGCAGTCCAGGGACAGGGTTACAAGAGACCCAGTACTTC,CASSPGTGLQETQYF
TRBJ2-2,TRBV19,TRBD1,-,TGTGCCAGTAGTATGGGGGACAGGGATAGCGGGGAGCTGTTTTTT,CASSMGDRDSGELFF
TRBJ1-2,TRBV20-1,-,-,TGCAGTGCTCCGAGGGACGGAGATGGCTACACCTTC,CSAPRDGDGYTF
TRBJ1-1,TRBV18,-,many,TGTGCCAGCTCACCGAGGGGGTGGGACACTGAAGCTTTCTTT,CASSPRGWDTEAFF